The TCR beta chain under discussion was sequenced for a study of cytomegalovirus exposure and HLA in healthy donors. Study-level findings and limits: Common viral pathogens seemed to be connected with several of the most significant clusters, according to a later analysis.

With regard to this clone: Antigen unknown.

With 60 Vbeta and 13 Jbeta primers, the PCR was carried out. Libraries were prepared by immunoSEQ multiplex PCR; TCRdb keeps only in-frame clonotypes and omits some of them. The sample carries a few hundred thousand clones, approximately 83% recorded once. The CDR3 runs to 10 residues. Trimming pared 8 bases from V and 4 bases from J, leaving 5 bases between. From germline, CDR1 is MDHEN and CDR2 SYDVKM. The clonotype originates from a girl aged 5-17 years in good health and CMV-seronegative. The V call is TRBV28, the J call TRBJ1-1; D ambiguous. Sequencing was carried out using PBMCs. As DNA, the CDR3 is TGTGCCAGCTATCGCACTGAAGCTTTCTTT. It specifies CASYRTEAFF.